This TCR beta chain emerged from a study of OX40 agonist ivuxolimab in advanced cancers. Study findings and constraints: The study found that CD8+ T cells averaged more expanded clones than CD4+. At 0.1 to 3.0 mg/kg and by week 6, clonal expansion occurred in CD4+ and CD8+ blood T cells.

The CDR3 loop spans 15 amino acids. The germline CDR1 and CDR2 sequences are SEHNR and FQNEAQ (reference sequence). Losses at the gene ends were 0 bases for V and 6 bases for J; bases not matched to a gene: 4. On this clone itself: No antigen is known for it.

The protocol was immunoSEQ multiplex PCR, while the TCRdb copy is restricted to in-frame clones and leaves out a portion. The sample has more than 65,000 clones, approximately 90% seen once. This clonotype originated in an adult with an advanced solid tumor such as melanoma, head and neck, liver or kidney cancer. The sequenced sample was CD4+ or CD8+ T cells sorted from blood, obtained in a trial of the OX40 agonist ivuxolimab. The genes are TRBV7-9 and TRBJ1-5; 8 nucleotides match TRBD1. CDR3 DNA sequence: TGTGCCAGCAGCTTAGCTGGACAGGGAAGTCAGCCCCAGCATTTT. It specifies CASSLAGQGSQPQHF. Complete variable domain (other parts from reference TRBV7-9 and TRBJ1-5): DTGVSQNPRHKITKRGQNVTFRCDPISEHNRLYWYRQTLGQGPEFLTYFQNEAQLEKSRLLSDRFSAERPKGSFSTLEIQRTEQGDSAMYLCASSLAGQGSQPQHFGDGTRLSIL.